Listed below are T cell receptor beta chains from one sample, sequenced in a study of patients and donors after allogeneic stem cell transplantation. TCRdb redid the calling of the RT-PCR reads with MiXCR, one entry per CDR3 protein. The sample has some 200,000 distinct CDR3 sequences, less than 45% seen once. Source material: blood, either unsorted or a sorted T cell fraction (not recorded which). The receptors were gathered from a human donor who was either an allogeneic HSCT recipient or a stem cell or donor lymphocyte infusion donor (not recorded which). It is not recorded whose cells these are; they may come from a transplant donor. CDR3s include the opening cysteine and the closing phenylalanine or tryptophan. A D gene is named only where the DNA matches it firmly. Clone size appears in some rows only: once, few, many, or a class for an expanded clone.

V gene	J gene	clone size	D gene	CDR3 protein	CDR3 DNA
TRBV15	TRBJ1-1	few	.	CATSREGPNTEAFF	TGTGCCACCAGCAGAGAAGGACCGAACACTGAAGCTTTCTTT
TRBV6-5	TRBJ2-7	once	.	CASSQARHTTYEQYF	TGTGCCAGCAGTCAAGCTAGACACACCACCTACGAGCAGTACTTC
TRBV28	TRBJ1-4	few	.	CASIALGAEKLFF	TGTGCCAGCATCGCCTTGGGGGCTGAAAAACTGTTTTTT
TRBV28	TRBJ1-2	once	.	CASKSNYGYTF	TGTGCCAGCAAATCTAACTATGGCTACACCTTC
TRBV5-1	TRBJ1-6	.	.	CASQGGGVNSPLHF	TGCGCCAGCCAGGGCGGAGGGGTTAATTCACCCCTCCACTTT
TRBV5-8	TRBJ1-2	many	.	CASSLMGRRVGGYTF	TGTGCCAGCAGCTTAATGGGCAGGAGAGTAGGTGGCTACACCTTC
TRBV20-1	TRBJ2-3	many	.	CSARGRGTHRDTQYF	TGCAGTGCTAGAGGGCGCGGCACCCACAGGGATACGCAGTATTTT
TRBV12-3/TRBV12-4	TRBJ1-3	.	.	CASSLAFGNTIYF	TGTGCCAGCAGTTTGGCCTTTGGAAACACCATATATTTT
TRBV12-3/TRBV12-4	TRBJ2-3	.	.	CASTVTPRTDTQYF	TGTGCCAGCACCGTGACACCGCGCACAGATACGCAGTATTTT
TRBV29-1	TRBJ1-1	.	.	CSVDRGVAEAFF	TGCAGCGTTGATCGTGGAGTCGCTGAAGCTTTCTTT
TRBV7-9	TRBJ2-1	.	TRBD2	CASSLGLAEDNEQFF	TGTGCCAGCAGCCTGGGACTAGCGGAGGACAATGAGCAGTTCTTC
TRBV2	TRBJ2-5	.	.	CASSEGQYQETQYF	TGTGCCAGCAGTGAGGGGCAGTACCAAGAGACCCAGTACTTC
TRBV20-1	TRBJ2-1	.	TRBD1	CSFLDRGYNEQFF	TGCAGTTTTTTGGACAGGGGTTACAATGAGCAGTTCTTC
TRBV5-1	TRBJ2-7	.	.	CASSFEGREQYF	TGCGCCAGCAGCTTTGAAGGGCGCGAGCAGTACTTC
TRBV6-2/TRBV6-3	TRBJ1-5	few	.	CASSYGGGQPQHF	TGTGCCAGCAGTTACGGGGGAGGTCAGCCCCAGCATTTT
TRBV7-9	TRBJ1-1	.	.	CASSLDSADEAFF	TGTGCCAGCAGCTTAGATAGTGCCGATGAAGCTTTCTTT
TRBV4-2	TRBJ1-2	many	.	CASSQEGGQGGRYGYTF	TGTGCCAGCAGCCAAGAAGGTGGCCAGGGAGGTCGCTATGGCTACACCTTC
TRBV28	TRBJ1-2	.	.	CASSLAGDNYGYTF	TGTGCCAGCAGTTTGGCAGGGGATAACTATGGCTACACCTTC
TRBV9	TRBJ2-7	.	TRBD2	CASSGGLASYEQYF	TGTGCCAGCAGCGGAGGACTAGCCTCCTACGAGCAGTACTTC
TRBV3-1	TRBJ2-1	.	TRBD2	CASSQGGGTYNEQFF	TGTGCCAGCAGCCAAGGGGGGGGAACCTACAATGAGCAGTTCTTC
TRBV6-5	TRBJ1-3	few	.	CASRLTGNSGNTIYF	TGTGCCAGCAGGCTTACAGGGAACTCTGGAAACACCATATATTTT
TRBV7-2	TRBJ1-3	few	.	CASSFRRAISEGNTIYF	TGTGCCAGCAGCTTTCGAAGGGCGATTTCGGAGGGAAACACCATATATTTT
TRBV20-1	TRBJ2-7	.	TRBD2	CSAREGGRTGSYEQYF	TGCAGTGCTAGAGAGGGAGGGAGAACGGGATCCTACGAGCAGTACTTC
TRBV7-9	TRBJ1-1	few	.	CASSSDRLNTEAFF	TGTGCCAGCAGCTCGGACAGATTGAACACTGAAGCTTTCTTT